This TCR beta chain was captured in a study of vaccination effects on CD4 cells after COVID-19. Study as a whole: After the second dose, samples were taken at median day 72.

Study-wide results and limits: Infection-derived and vaccine-derived clones contracted markedly late after vaccination. Common cold coronaviruses were cross-recognized by only 1 of 255 vaccine-induced clones in healthy vaccinees.

Generated by immunoSEQ multiplex PCR, the TCRdb table keeps only in-frame clones and is missing some. Of roughly 27,000 clones listed, roughly 71% are singletons. For this clone: Its antigen is unidentified.

Unmatched junction bases numbered 4, after V lost 2 bases and J lost 6 bases. CDR1 and CDR2 from the germline V gene are SGHRS and YFSETQ. There are 15 residues in the CDR3. Ahead of sequencing, the ViraFEST assay grew antigen-specific CD4+ T cells using viral peptide pools. CD4+ T cells were isolated after around ten days of culture. Every participant took two doses of the BNT162b2 or mRNA-1273 vaccine. Every well got a few million PBMC, which were grown with 10 IU/ml IL-2 and about 9.5 ug/ml peptides. The sequence came from a human donor who received a COVID-19 vaccine. J is TRBJ2-1 and V is TRBV5-1; 11 bases are a match to TRBD2. Sample: CD4+ T cells from PBMCs cultured with HCoV-NL63 spike peptides, taken after COVID-19 vaccination. This CDR3 is CASSLGLAGSNEQFF. CDR3 coding DNA: TGCGCCAGCAGCTTAGGACTAGCGGGCAGCAATGAGCAGTTCTTC.